A selection of T cell receptor beta chains follows, all from one sample in a study of shared clonotypes between healthy human individuals. Produced via immunoSEQ multiplex PCR; TCRdb's table is partial and in-frame only. Among over 1.4 million clones listed, around 95% were seen once. Sequencing used naive CD4+ T cells sorted from blood. These receptors were collected from a man aged 25 to 40 in good health. CDR3s leave out the opening cysteine and the closing phenylalanine or tryptophan. The D gene is left open where the match is weak.

TRBD2 | TRBJ2-1 | TRBV9 | ASSKQAASGRLNEQF
- | TRBJ1-2 | TRBV30 | AWSHLQENT
TRBD2 | TRBJ2-5 | TRBV2 | ACSGSWQETQY
TRBD1 | TRBJ1-5 | TRBV28 | ASIDLTGGVRRH
- | TRBJ1-4 | TRBV20-1 | SARGVKLF
TRBD1 | TRBJ1-5 | TRBV5-1 | ASSLGGQAHQPQH
- | TRBJ2-7 | TRBV5-1 | ASSPPFSPLSYEQY
- | TRBJ2-1 | TRBV19 | ASSIAGSSYNEQF
TRBD2 | TRBJ2-1 | TRBV10-2 | ASSDPNLAENYNEQF
TRBD1 | TRBJ1-5 | TRBV4-3 | ASSQEPGTGHQPQH
TRBD2 | TRBJ2-2 | TRBV4-1 | ASEGLPGELF
- | TRBJ2-7 | TRBV6-6 | ASSPDRIDYEQY
TRBD1 | TRBJ2-3 | TRBV29-1 | SGIGTGDSTDTQY
TRBD1 | TRBJ2-2 | TRBV10-2 | ASSEQGADTGELF
- | TRBJ1-1 | TRBV15 | ATSRDWGVGTEAF
- | TRBJ2-1 | TRBV11-2 | ASSLRRPPSNEQF
- | TRBJ1-2 | TRBV28 | ASSLGGYGGYT
- | TRBJ2-7 | TRBV7-8 | ASSLAGTPYEQY
TRBD1 | TRBJ2-1 | TRBV7-3 | ASSFYRGVEQF
- | TRBJ2-2 | TRBV5-8 | ASSLWKQGGTGELF
- | TRBJ2-2 | TRBV6-1 | ASSEQGPGTGELF
- | TRBJ2-3 | TRBV11-3 | ASSFGGGNTDTQY
TRBD2 | TRBJ2-7 | TRBV5-6 | ASSQRTSGRGQY
TRBD2 | TRBJ2-3 | TRBV5-4 | ASSGGLAGFTDTQY
- | TRBJ2-1 | TRBV20-1 | SALGPNEQF
TRBD2 | TRBJ2-3 | TRBV14 | ASSPLGTNTDTQY
TRBD2 | TRBJ2-1 | TRBV28 | ASRPGGGSYNEQF
- | TRBJ1-5 | TRBV7-2 | ASSLVGHGQPQH
- | TRBJ2-3 | TRBV28 | ASSLRLADRD
- | TRBJ2-1 | TRBV10-1 | ASSGGRGYNEQF
- | TRBJ2-6 | TRBV27 | ASSLQGFGANVLT
- | TRBJ1-5 | TRBV7-8 | ASSLSSRTVSNQPQH
- | TRBJ2-6 | TRBV10-3 | AITQGTVTGANVLT
- | TRBJ2-7 | TRBV27 | ASSPRGRGSEQY
- | TRBJ1-4 | TRBV18 | ASSSKRDEKLF
TRBD1 | TRBJ1-5 | TRBV10-2 | ASSGQVNQPQH
- | TRBJ1-5 | TRBV28 | ASTTLFGGRGFLGQPQH
- | TRBJ2-5 | TRBV29-1 | SVVGRLASQY
- | TRBJ1-1 | TRBV7-3 | ASSFGPENTEAF
TRBD2 | TRBJ2-7 | TRBV10-3 | ARRTGELFSGTSYEQY
TRBD2 | TRBJ2-7 | TRBV18 | ASSRQTSGSFHEQY
- | TRBJ1-2 | TRBV4-3 | ASSQVPSNYGYT
TRBD1 | TRBJ2-7 | TRBV6-1 | ASSRTGLSYEQY
- | TRBJ1-1 | TRBV7-2 | ASSLVRNTEAF
TRBD1 | TRBJ1-3 | TRBV5-4 | ASSSYVGQNSGNTIY
- | TRBJ1-2 | TRBV12-5 | ASGLVITRKANYGYT
TRBD1 | TRBJ2-2 | TRBV19 | ASSNRGNTGELF
- | TRBJ2-7 | TRBV11-2 | ASSLGSGKGYEQY
- | TRBJ1-5 | TRBV28 | ASSLIWVAGNQPQH
- | TRBJ2-5 | TRBV30 | AWSGGWEETQY
TRBD1 | TRBJ1-1 | TRBV18 | ASSPRQGGNTEAF
TRBD2 | TRBJ2-1 | TRBV10-3 | AISVLAGGGEQF
- | TRBJ2-7 | TRBV7-2 | ASSLEFSGGYEQY
- | TRBJ1-4 | TRBV5-1 | ASSSGRKLNEKLF
- | TRBJ1-2 | TRBV11-2 | ASSPPGTRYGYT
TRBD1 | TRBJ2-1 | TRBV7-9 | ASSFVTGGLGQF
- | TRBJ2-5 | TRBV9 | ASSPTQIHSQETQY